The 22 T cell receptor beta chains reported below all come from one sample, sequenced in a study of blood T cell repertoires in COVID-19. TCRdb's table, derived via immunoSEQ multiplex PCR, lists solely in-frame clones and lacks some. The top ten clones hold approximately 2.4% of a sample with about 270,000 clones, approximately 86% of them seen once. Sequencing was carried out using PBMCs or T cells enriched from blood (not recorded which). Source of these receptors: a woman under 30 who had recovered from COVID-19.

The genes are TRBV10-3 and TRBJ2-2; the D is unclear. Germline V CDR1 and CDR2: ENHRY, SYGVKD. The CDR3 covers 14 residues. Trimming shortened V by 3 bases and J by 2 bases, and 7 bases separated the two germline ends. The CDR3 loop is CAISDRSNTGELFF. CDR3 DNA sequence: TGTGCCATCAGTGACCGGTCAAACACCGGGGAGCTGTTTTTT.

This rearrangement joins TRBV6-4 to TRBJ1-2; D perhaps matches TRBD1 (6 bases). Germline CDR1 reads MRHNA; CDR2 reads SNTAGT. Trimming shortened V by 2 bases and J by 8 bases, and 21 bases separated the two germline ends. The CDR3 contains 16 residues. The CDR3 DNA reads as TGTGCCAGCAGTGACACCGGGGGCCGGGGAGGGTTGGGCTACACCTTC. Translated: CASSDTGGRGGLGYTF.

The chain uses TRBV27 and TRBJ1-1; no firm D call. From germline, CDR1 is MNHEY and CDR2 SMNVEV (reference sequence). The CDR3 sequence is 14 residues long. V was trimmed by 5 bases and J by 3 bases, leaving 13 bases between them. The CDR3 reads CASSPLQRYTEAFF. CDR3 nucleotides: TGTGCCAGCAGTCCACTCCAAAGATACACTGAAGCTTTCTTT.

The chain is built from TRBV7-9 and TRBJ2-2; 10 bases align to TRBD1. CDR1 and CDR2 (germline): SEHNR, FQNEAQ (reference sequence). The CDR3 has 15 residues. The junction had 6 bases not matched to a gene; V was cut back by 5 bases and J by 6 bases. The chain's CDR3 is CASSRWTGGPGELFF. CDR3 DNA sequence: TGTGCCAGCAGCCGGTGGACAGGGGGACCCGGGGAGCTGTTTTTT.

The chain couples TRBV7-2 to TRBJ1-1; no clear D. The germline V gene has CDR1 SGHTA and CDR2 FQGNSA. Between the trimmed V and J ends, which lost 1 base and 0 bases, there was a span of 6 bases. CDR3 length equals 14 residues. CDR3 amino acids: CASSLGSLNTEAFF. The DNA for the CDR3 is TGTGCCAGCAGCTTAGGCAGTCTGAACACTGAAGCTTTCTTT.

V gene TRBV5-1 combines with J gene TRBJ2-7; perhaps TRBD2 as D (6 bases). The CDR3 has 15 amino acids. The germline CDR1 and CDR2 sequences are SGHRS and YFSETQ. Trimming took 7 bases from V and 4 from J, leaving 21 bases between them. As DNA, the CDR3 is TGCGCCAGCCGAATCGGGGGAGCCCAGCAATACGAGCAGTACTTC. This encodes CASRIGGAQQYEQYF.

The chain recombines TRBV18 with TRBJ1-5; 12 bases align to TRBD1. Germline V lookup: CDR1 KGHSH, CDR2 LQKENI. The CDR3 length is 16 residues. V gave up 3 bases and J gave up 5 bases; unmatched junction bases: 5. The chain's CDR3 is CASSPGTGGLDQPQHF. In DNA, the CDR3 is TGTGCCAGCTCACCGGGGACAGGGGGCCTGGATCAGCCCCAGCATTTT. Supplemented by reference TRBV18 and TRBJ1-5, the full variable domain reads NAGVMQNPRHLVRRRGQEARLRCSPMKGHSHVYWYRQLPEEGLKFMVYLQKENIIDESGMPKERFSAEFPKEGPSILRIQQVVRGDSAAYFCASSPGTGGLDQPQHFGDGTRLSIL.

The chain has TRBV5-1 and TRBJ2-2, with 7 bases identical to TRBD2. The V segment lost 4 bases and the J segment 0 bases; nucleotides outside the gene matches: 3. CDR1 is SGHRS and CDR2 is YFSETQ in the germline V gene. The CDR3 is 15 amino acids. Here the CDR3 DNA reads TGCGCCAGCAGCCCCGCGGGGGCGAACACCGGGGAGCTGTTTTTT. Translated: CASSPAGANTGELFF.

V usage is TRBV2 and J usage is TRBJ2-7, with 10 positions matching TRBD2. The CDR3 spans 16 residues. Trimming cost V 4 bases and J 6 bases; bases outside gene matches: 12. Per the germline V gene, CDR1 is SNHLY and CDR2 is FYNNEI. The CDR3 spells CASSGGASGRDGEQYF. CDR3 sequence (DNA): TGTGCCAGCAGTGGAGGGGCTAGCGGGAGAGATGGCGAGCAGTACTTC.

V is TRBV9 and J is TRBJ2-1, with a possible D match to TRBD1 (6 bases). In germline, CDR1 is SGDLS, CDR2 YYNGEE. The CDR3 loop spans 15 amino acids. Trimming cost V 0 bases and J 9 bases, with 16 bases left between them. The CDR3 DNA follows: TGTGCCAGCAGCGTAGGTACTCAGGGGACGATTGAGCAGTTCTTC. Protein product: CASSVGTQGTIEQFF.

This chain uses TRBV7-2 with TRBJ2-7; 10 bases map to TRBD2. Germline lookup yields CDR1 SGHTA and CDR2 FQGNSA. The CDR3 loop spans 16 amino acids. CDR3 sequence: CASSPGVLAGSYEQYF. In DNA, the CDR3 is TGTGCAAGCTCACCCGGGGTACTAGCGGGATCCTACGAGCAGTACTTC.

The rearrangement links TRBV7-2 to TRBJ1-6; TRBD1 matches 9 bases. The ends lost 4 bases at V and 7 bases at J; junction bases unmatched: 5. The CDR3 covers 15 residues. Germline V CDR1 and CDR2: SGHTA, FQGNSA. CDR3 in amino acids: CASSSTGGGNSPLHF. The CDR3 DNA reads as TGTGCCAGCAGCTCGACAGGGGGGGGGAATTCACCCCTCCACTTT.

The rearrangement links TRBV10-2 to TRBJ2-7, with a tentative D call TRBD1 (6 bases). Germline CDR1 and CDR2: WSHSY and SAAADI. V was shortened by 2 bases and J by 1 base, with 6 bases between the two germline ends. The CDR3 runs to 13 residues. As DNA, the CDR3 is TGCGCCAGCAGTGAGGGACAGTCCTACGAGCAGTACTTC. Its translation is CASSEGQSYEQYF.

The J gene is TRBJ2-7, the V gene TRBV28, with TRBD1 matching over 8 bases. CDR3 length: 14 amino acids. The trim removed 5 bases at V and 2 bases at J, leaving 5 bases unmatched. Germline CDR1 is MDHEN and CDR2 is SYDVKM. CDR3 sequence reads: CASSTVDRAYEQYF. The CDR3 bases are TGTGCCAGCAGTACCGTGGACAGGGCCTACGAGCAGTACTTC.

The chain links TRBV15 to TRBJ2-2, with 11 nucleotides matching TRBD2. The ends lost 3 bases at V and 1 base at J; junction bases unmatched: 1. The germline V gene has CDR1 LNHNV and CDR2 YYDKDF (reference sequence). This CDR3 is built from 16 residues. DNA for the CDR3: TGTGCCACCAGCAGTGGACTAGCGGGGAACACCGGGGAGCTGTTTTTT. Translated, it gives CATSSGLAGNTGELFF.

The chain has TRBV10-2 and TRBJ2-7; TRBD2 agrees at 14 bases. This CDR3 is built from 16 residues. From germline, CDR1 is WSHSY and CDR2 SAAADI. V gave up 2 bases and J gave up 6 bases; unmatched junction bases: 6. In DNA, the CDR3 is TGCGCCAGCAGTGAGGGGACTAGCGGGAGAGTCGCCGAGCAGTACTTC. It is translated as CASSEGTSGRVAEQYF.

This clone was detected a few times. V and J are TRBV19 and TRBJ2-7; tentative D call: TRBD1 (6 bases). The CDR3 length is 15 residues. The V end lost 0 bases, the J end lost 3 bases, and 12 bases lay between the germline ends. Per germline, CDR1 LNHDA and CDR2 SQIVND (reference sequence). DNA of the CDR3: TGTGCCAGTAGTATAGATGGACAGCGAGACTACGAGCAGTACTTC. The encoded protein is CASSIDGQRDYEQYF.

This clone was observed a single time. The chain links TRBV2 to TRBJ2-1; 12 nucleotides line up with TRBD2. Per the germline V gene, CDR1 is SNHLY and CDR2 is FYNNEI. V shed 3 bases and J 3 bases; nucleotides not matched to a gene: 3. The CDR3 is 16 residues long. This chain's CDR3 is CASSDRLAGVYNEQFF. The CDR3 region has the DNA TGTGCCAGCAGTGATAGACTAGCGGGAGTCTACAATGAGCAGTTCTTC.

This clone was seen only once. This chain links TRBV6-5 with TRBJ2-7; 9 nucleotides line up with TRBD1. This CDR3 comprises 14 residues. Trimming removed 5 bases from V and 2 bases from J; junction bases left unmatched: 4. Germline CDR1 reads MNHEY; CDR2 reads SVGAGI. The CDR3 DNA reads TGTGCCAGCAGTATGGGGGACAGGGCCTACGAGCAGTACTTC. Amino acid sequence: CASSMGDRAYEQYF.

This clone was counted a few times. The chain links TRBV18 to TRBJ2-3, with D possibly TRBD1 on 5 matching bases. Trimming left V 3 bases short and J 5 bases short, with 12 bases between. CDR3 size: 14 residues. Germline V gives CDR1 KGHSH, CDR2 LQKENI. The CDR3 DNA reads TGTGCCAGCTCACCTTGGGGCGTAGGAGATACGCAGTATTTT. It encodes CASSPWGVGDTQYF. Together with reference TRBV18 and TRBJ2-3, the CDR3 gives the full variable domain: NAGVMQNPRHLVRRRGQEARLRCSPMKGHSHVYWYRQLPEEGLKFMVYLQKENIIDESGMPKERFSAEFPKEGPSILRIQQVVRGDSAAYFCASSPWGVGDTQYFGPGTRLTVL.

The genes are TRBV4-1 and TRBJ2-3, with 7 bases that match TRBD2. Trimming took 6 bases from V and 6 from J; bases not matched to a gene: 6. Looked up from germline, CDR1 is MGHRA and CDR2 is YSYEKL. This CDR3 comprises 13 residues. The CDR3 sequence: CASSLGGKDTQYF. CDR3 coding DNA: TGCGCCAGCAGTCTCGGGGGGAAGGATACGCAGTATTTT.

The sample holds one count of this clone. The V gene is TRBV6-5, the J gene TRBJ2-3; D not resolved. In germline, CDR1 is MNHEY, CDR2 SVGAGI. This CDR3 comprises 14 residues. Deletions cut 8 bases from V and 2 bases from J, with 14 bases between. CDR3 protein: CASGLGVSTDTQYF. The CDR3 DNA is TGTGCCAGCGGGTTGGGCGTCTCCACAGATACGCAGTATTTT.